A selection of T cell receptor beta chains follows, all from one sample in a study of regulatory T cells in long-lasting Graves disease. TCRdb used MiXCR to reprocess the multiplex PCR reads, holding one entry per CDR3 protein. The table has 350,000 to 550,000 distinct CDR3 sequences, under 15% seen once. These same records also appear under a second study, on T cells in Graves' hyperthyroidism and ophthalmopathy.

Sequenced material: peripheral blood mononuclear cells (PBMCs), taken at new diagnosis, from a patient treated with antithyroid drugs. These receptors were obtained from a woman aged 25 to 39 with Graves disease. CDR3s include the opening cysteine and the closing phenylalanine or tryptophan. Fields, in order: D gene, J gene, clone size, V gene, CDR3 DNA, CDR3 protein. The D gene is left open where the match is weak. Only part of the rows carry a size: once, few, many, or a class if the clone is expanded.

D gene: NA
J gene: TRBJ2-3
clone size: many
V gene: TRBV27
CDR3 DNA: TGTGCCAGCAGTCCGCCGAGGGTCGCGCGGGGTGATACGCAGTATTTT
CDR3 protein: CASSPPRVARGDTQYF

D gene: NA
J gene: TRBJ2-7
clone size: NA
V gene: TRBV7-8
CDR3 DNA: TGTGCCAGCAGGGGTGGGTTAGCGGAGGGCCGCTACGAGCAGTACTTC
CDR3 protein: CASRGGLAEGRYEQYF

D gene: NA
J gene: TRBJ1-1
clone size: many
V gene: TRBV9
CDR3 DNA: TGTGCCAGCAGCCCACTCCTAACCACTGAAGCTTTCTTT
CDR3 protein: CASSPLLTTEAFF

D gene: NA
J gene: TRBJ2-5
clone size: many
V gene: TRBV12-5
CDR3 DNA: TGTGCTAGTGGTTTGGTACGGGAGACCCAGTACTTC
CDR3 protein: CASGLVRETQYF

D gene: NA
J gene: TRBJ1-6
clone size: once
V gene: TRBV4-1
CDR3 DNA: TGCGCCAGCAGCCAAGAAGTCGCAACCTATAATTCACCCCTCCACTTT
CDR3 protein: CASSQEVATYNSPLHF

D gene: NA
J gene: TRBJ2-7
clone size: many
V gene: TRBV6-1
CDR3 DNA: TGTGCCAGCAGCCCTTTCAGGTTCGGGACCCGGTACTTC
CDR3 protein: CASSPFRFGTRYF

D gene: NA
J gene: TRBJ1-1
clone size: many
V gene: TRBV11-3
CDR3 DNA: TGTGCCAGCAGCTTTCCGGGCCGGGGCGCTTTCTTT
CDR3 protein: CASSFPGRGAFF

D gene: NA
J gene: TRBJ1-1
clone size: NA
V gene: TRBV18
CDR3 DNA: TGTGCCAGCTCACCAAGGCCCCCCTCGGGGACCGAAGCTTTCTTT
CDR3 protein: CASSPRPPSGTEAFF

D gene: NA
J gene: TRBJ1-2
clone size: many
V gene: TRBV28
CDR3 DNA: TGTGCCAGCAGTTCCCCTCGGACAGCATTCCAGTTTGGGTCCACCTTC
CDR3 protein: CASSSPRTAFQFGSTF

D gene: TRBD1
J gene: TRBJ1-2
clone size: NA
V gene: TRBV20-1
CDR3 DNA: TGCAGTGCTAGGGATAGACAGGGCTCTAACTATGGCTACACCTTC
CDR3 protein: CSARDRQGSNYGYTF

D gene: NA
J gene: TRBJ1-5
clone size: few
V gene: TRBV2
CDR3 DNA: TGTGCCACCAAAGCAGACAGTAGCAATCAGCCCCAGCATTTT
CDR3 protein: CATKADSSNQPQHF

D gene: NA
J gene: TRBJ1-1
clone size: few
V gene: TRBV29-1
CDR3 DNA: TGCAGCGCTAGGGGGGGGCTGAACACTGAAGCTTTCTTT
CDR3 protein: CSARGGLNTEAFF

D gene: NA
J gene: TRBJ2-7
clone size: many
V gene: TRBV11-3
CDR3 DNA: TGTGCCAGCAGCCCGCGAGCGGAAACCTACGAGCAGTACTTC
CDR3 protein: CASSPRAETYEQYF